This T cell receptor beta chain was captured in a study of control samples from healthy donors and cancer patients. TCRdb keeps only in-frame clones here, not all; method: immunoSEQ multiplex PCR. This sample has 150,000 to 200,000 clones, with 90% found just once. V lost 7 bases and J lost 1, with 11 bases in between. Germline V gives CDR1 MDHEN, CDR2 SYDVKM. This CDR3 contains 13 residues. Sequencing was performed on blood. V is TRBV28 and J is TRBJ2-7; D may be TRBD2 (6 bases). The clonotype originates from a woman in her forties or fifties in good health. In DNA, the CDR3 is TGTGCCAGCACCACGGGAGTTTCCTACGAGCAGTACTTC. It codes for CASTTGVSYEQYF. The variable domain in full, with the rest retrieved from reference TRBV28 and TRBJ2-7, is DVKVTQSSRYLVKRTGEKVFLECVQDMDHENMFWYRQDPGLGLRLIYFSYDVKMKEKGDIPEGYSVSREKKERFSLILESASTNQTSMYLCASTTGVSYEQYFGPGTRLTVT.